This T cell receptor beta chain was sequenced in a study of T-cell memory formation after mild COVID-19. Study findings and constraints: Clones that contracted clustered mainly in CM and EM if CD4+ and in EMRA if CD8+. Clones that got smaller from day 15 to 85 had even CD4/CD8, while clones growing later tipped toward CD4+.

With 4 bases removed from V and 0 bases from J, the gap between germline ends came to 17 bases. CDR1 and CDR2 (germline): SGHDN, FVKESK. This CDR3 has 17 amino acids. After 5'RACE with constant-segment primers, TCR alpha and TCR beta cDNA libraries carrying sample barcodes and UMIs were obtained. Via MiXCR, TCRdb re-called the 5' RACE reads, giving one row per CDR3 protein. The data hold approximately 270,000 distinct CDR3 sequences, with 15% to 20% observed a single time. Notes on this clonotype: Its antigen is currently unknown.

Sequences were obtained from PBMCs or a T cell subset sorted from them (not recorded which). V is TRBV14 and J is TRBJ2-3; D is undetermined. The TCR comes from a man aged 18 to 35 who had mild COVID-19 (a few samples of this study predate the infection). Cell type and time point are not known. CDR3 DNA sequence: TGTGCCAGCAGCCCCTTCCCAGATTCTCATAGCACAGATACGCAGTATTTT. Translated: CASSPFPDSHSTDTQYF. The variable domain in full, completed from reference TRBV14 and TRBJ2-3, reads EAGVTQFPSHSVIEKGQTVTLRCDPISGHDNLYWYRRVMGKEIKFLLHFVKESKQDESGMPNNRFLAERTGGTYSTLKVQPAELEDSGVYFCASSPFPDSHSTDTQYFGPGTRLTVL.